The clone carrying this T cell receptor (beta chain) has a handful of counts. Its target is not known. The data belong to a study of T cells in Graves' hyperthyroidism and ophthalmopathy. Overall study results and limits: With a median lead of approximately 6.4 months before onset, the model predicted ophthalmopathy.

V lost 0 bases and J 2 bases, leaving 10 bases between the germline ends. The CDR3 runs to 15 residues. The germline V gene encodes CDR1 SGDLS and CDR2 YYNGEE. RNA transcripts served as the template for amplifying TCR beta CDR3 regions. A first-round RT-PCR of the TCR CDR3 used the HTBI primer set. TCRdb reprocessed the multiplex PCR reads with MiXCR, giving one entry per CDR3 protein. The data contain roughly 350,000 distinct CDR3 sequences, about 14% of them seen just once; the ten biggest clones take up about 19%. Exclusion followed for patients with uncontrolled infection, other autoimmune disease, pregnancy or lactation. Based on clinical symptoms, serum thyroxine and TRAb, thyroid ultrasound and orbital computed tomography, diagnoses were reached.

The origin of this receptor is a woman under 40 with Graves' ophthalmopathy. Material for sequencing was blood. The chain links TRBV9 to TRBJ2-3, with D possibly TRBD1 on 6 matching bases. This CDR3 is CASSVGGRITDTQYF. The CDR3 DNA is TGTGCCAGCAGCGTAGGGGGGCGAATCACAGATACGCAGTATTTT.